In this sample, the clone carrying this T cell receptor beta chain turned up many times. Its specificity is unknown. The blood RNA (from unsorted whole blood) was obtained, and germline DNA was also extracted. This sample was included in a study of tumor-infiltrating lymphocytes in primary liver carcinoma. The wider study: Primary liver carcinoma, confirmed by histopathology, was surgically resected. Patients comprised men and women whose ages fell between 30 and 69 years.

Study-wide results and limits: Tumor-adjacent and tumor-blood pairs shared less of their repertoires than tumor region pairs shared.

TCR beta cDNA was made from 400 to 600 ng total RNA with a constant-region primer. Construction of TCR beta libraries relied on three successive nested multiplex PCR rounds employing slightly modified ARM-PCR. Rounds one and two of PCR, each of 10 cycles, were primed with TRBV1-TRBV30 forward primers and a C-beta reverse primer. Each CDR3 protein is one row after TCRdb ran MiXCR on the multiplex PCR reads. This table holds approximately 320,000 distinct CDR3 sequences, 50% to 60% found once. Germline V CDR1 and CDR2: LGHNA, YNFKEQ. This CDR3 region has 18 residues. Trimming removed 4 bases at V and 8 bases at J, with 26 bases between.

Sequenced: peripheral blood. This receptor was identified in a woman aged 25 to 39 with primary liver carcinoma and hepatitis B virus infection. The chain recombines TRBV4-2 with TRBJ2-2, with TRBD2 as a possible D gene (6 bases). DNA for the CDR3: TGTGCCAGCAGCCCCTTCCCCGGGGGAGTAGCGGCTCCTGGGGAGCTGTTTTTT. It translates to CASSPFPGGVAAPGELFF.